This T cell receptor beta chain came from a study of blood T cell repertoires in COVID-19. Study information: The United States, Italy and Spain were the sources of the acute and convalescent COVID-19 samples. PBMCs, B-cell-depleted T cells, or T cells were the source of the cDNA or gDNA that made up the material.

With V trimmed by 1 base and J by 6 bases, 10 bases remained unmatched. Germline loops: CDR1 SGHDT, CDR2 YYEEEE. The CDR3 is made up of 16 amino acids. Per the study methods: From reference gene primer amplification, estimates of nucleated cell counts were derived. The table came from immunoSEQ multiplex PCR; TCRdb's copy has only in-frame clones and leaves some out. V, J and clone size are those of that table, while D and trimming were read from the DNA. This sample has fewer than 50,000 clones; almost 90% occur once, and the top ten carry 25% to 30%. The chain employs TRBV5-6 and TRBJ2-1, with TRBD2 identical over 7 bases. The sample taken for sequencing was peripheral blood. The TCR comes from a man between 60 and 75 years old with active or convalescent COVID-19. CDR3 region: CASSLLGSGGSNEQFF. CDR3 nucleotide sequence: TGTGCCAGCAGCTTGTTAGGGAGCGGCGGGAGCAATGAGCAGTTCTTC.